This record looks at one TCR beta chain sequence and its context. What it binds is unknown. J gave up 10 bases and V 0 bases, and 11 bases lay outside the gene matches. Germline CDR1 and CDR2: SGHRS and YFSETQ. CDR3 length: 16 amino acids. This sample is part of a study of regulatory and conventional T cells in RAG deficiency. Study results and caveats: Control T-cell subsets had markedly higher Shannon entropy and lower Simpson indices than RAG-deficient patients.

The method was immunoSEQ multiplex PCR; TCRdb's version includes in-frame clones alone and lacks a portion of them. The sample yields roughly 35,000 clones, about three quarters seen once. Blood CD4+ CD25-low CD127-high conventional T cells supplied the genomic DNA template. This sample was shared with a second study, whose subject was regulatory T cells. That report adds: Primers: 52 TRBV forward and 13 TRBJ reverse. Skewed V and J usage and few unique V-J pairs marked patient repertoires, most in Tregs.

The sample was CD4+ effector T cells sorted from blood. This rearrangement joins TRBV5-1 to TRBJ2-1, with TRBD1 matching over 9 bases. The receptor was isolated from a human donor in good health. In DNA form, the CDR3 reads TGCGCCAGCAGCTTGGCCCGACAGGGGGTCCTCTCCGAGCAGTTCTTC. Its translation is CASSLARQGVLSEQFF.